Below, one T cell receptor beta chain is given with its context. The data were taken from a study of cytomegalovirus exposure and HLA in healthy donors. PCR amplification relied on 60 Vbeta primers (plus 13 Jbeta primers). TCRdb's table, derived via immunoSEQ multiplex PCR, lists solely in-frame clones and lacks some. The table lists some 190,000 clones, 86% of them singletons. The CDR3 extends over 15 amino acids. CDR1 and CDR2 from the germline V gene are MNHNS and SASEGT. J was trimmed by 4 bases and V by 0 bases; bases with no gene match: 5. The specimen was PBMCs. This clonotype originated in a woman between 25 and 40 years old in good health and CMV-seronegative. This chain uses TRBV6-1 with TRBJ1-2; TRBD1 matches at 7 bases. The CDR3 DNA follows: TGTGCCAGCAGTGAAGCGCTAGACAGGGCCTATGGCTACACCTTC. As protein: CASSEALDRAYGYTF.